The sequence of this T cell receptor (beta chain) was determined in a study of blood T cell repertoires in COVID-19. On the study more broadly: Material from acute and convalescent COVID-19 was sourced from the United States, Italy and Spain. Nucleic acid was either cDNA or gDNA, and it came from T cells, B-cell-depleted T cells, or PBMCs.

The V gene's germline CDR1 is MNHEY and CDR2 SMNVEV (reference sequence). Trimming pared 6 bases from V and 0 bases from J, leaving 11 bases between. CDR3 length equals 14 residues. Original methodology: Amplifying reference gene primers gave estimates of nucleated cell counts. Libraries were prepared by immunoSEQ multiplex PCR; TCRdb keeps only in-frame clonotypes and omits some of them. V and J calls and clone size are given by that table; D and trimming were obtained from the DNA. The table has around 78,000 clones, roughly 86% seen once; the top ten hold approximately 1.9%. Sequencing used peripheral blood. The chain combines TRBV27 with TRBJ1-2, with unresolved D. The TCR was taken from a woman aged 55-75 years with acute or convalescent COVID-19. The CDR3 DNA reads as TGTGCCAGCAGGAACACCGTTTCTAACTATGGCTACACCTTC. This encodes CASRNTVSNYGYTF.